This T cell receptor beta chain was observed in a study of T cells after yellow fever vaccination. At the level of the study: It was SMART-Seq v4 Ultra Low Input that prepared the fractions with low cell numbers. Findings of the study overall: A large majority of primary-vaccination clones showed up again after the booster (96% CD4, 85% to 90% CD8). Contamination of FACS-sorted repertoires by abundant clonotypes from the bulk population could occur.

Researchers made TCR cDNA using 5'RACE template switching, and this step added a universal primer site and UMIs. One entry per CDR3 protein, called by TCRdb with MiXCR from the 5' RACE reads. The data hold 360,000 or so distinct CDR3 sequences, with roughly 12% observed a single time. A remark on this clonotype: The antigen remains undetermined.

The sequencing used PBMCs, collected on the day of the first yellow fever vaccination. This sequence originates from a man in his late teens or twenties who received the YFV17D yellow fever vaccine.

The CDR3 DNA reads as TGTGCCAGCAGCCACGTTCGCGGGACAGTTCTCAGCTCTGGGGCCAACGTCCTGACTTTC. It is translated as CASSHVRGTVLSSGANVLTF. The chain uses TRBV11-2 and TRBJ2-6, with D perhaps TRBD1 (7 bases). Trimming removed 5 bases at V and 0 bases at J, with 23 bases between. The CDR3 loop spans 20 amino acids. Germline V gene data show CDR1 as SGHAT and CDR2 as FQNNGV.